This T cell receptor beta chain was captured in a study of tumor-infiltrating lymphocytes in primary liver carcinoma. Whole-study results and caveats: Tumor-blood pairs (like tumor-adjacent pairs) overlapped less than tumor region pairs did.

Both RNA and DNA were isolated together from 20-30 mg of bulk tissue that had not been sorted. TCR beta cDNA was reverse-transcribed from 500 to 550 ng of total RNA. The reaction used a constant-region primer and ProtoScript II reverse transcriptase. ARM-PCR was slightly modified, and three nested multiplex PCR rounds with it gave rise to the TCR beta libraries. It was with TRBV1-TRBV30 forward primers and a C-beta reverse primer that the first two PCR rounds were run, at roughly 9 cycles each. TCRdb reprocessed the multiplex PCR reads via MiXCR and lists one record per CDR3 protein. The sample lists some 180,000 distinct CDR3 sequences; around four fifths were seen once. About this clonotype itself: Its antigen is as yet unknown. The CDR3 does not end in the conserved phenylalanine or tryptophan, so this is likely a read error.

CDR1 and CDR2 (germline): SQVTM, ANQGSEA. The CDR3 totals 14 residues. Material for sequencing was tumor tissue from primary liver carcinoma. V is TRBV29-1 and J is TRBJ2-2, with 8 bases that match TRBD1. The receptor was isolated from a man aged 40-55 years with primary liver carcinoma and hepatitis B virus infection. This chain's CDR3 is CSVGTGPNTEELFL. DNA of the CDR3: TGCAGCGTTGGGACAGGGCCAAACACCGAGGAGCTGTTTTTG.